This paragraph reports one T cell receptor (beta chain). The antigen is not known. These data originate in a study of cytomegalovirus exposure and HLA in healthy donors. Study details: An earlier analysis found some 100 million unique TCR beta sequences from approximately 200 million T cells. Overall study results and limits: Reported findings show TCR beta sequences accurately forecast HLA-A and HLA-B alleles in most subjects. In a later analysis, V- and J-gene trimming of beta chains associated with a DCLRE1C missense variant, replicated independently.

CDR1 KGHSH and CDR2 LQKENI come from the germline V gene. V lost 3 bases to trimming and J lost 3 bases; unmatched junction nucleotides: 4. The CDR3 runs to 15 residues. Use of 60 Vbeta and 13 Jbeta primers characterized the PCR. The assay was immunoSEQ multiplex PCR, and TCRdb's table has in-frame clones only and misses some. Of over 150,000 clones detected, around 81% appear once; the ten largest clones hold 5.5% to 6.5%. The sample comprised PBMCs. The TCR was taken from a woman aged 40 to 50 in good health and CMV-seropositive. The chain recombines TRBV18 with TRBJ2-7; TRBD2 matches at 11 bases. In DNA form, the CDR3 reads TGTGCCAGCTCACCTACTAGCGGGAGTGGCTACGAGCAGTACTTC. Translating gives CASSPTSGSGYEQYF.